These 9 T cell receptor beta chains originate from one sample sequenced in a study of cytomegalovirus exposure and HLA in healthy donors. Researchers ran the PCR with 60 Vbeta and 13 Jbeta primers. The repertoire was sequenced with immunoSEQ multiplex PCR; TCRdb's copy has only in-frame clones and lacks some. The sample holds some 160,000 clones, approximately 80% seen once. What was sequenced was PBMCs. The receptors here all came from a woman between 35 and 50 years old in good health and CMV-seropositive.

This rearrangement joins TRBV7-8 to TRBJ2-5, with 10 bases that match TRBD1. V dropped 8 bases and J dropped 11; count of bases not matched to a gene: 14. CDR3 length: 14 amino acids. The germline gives CDR1 SGHVS, CDR2 FQNEAQ. The CDR3 is CASGDMGTGDKQYF. CDR3 nucleotide sequence: TGTGCCAGCGGAGACATGGGGACAGGGGACAAGCAGTACTTC.

The genes are TRBV28 and TRBJ1-1; D is unclear. Germline lookup yields CDR1 MDHEN and CDR2 SYDVKM. Trimming took off 8 bases at V and 1 base at J, with 17 bases between the two ends. This CDR3 has 15 residues. The CDR3, as DNA: TGTGCCAGCTTCGCTCCAGGCCTAAAGAACACTGAAGCTTTCTTT. Encoded protein: CASFAPGLKNTEAFF.

The rearrangement joins TRBV29-1 to TRBJ1-3, with 9 bases fitting TRBD1. The CDR3 has 13 amino acids. Germline V gives CDR1 SQVTM, CDR2 ANQGSEA. V trimming: 7 bases; J trimming: 0 bases; junction bases outside the gene matches: 1. The CDR3: CSGTGDSGNTIYF. In DNA form, the CDR3 reads TGCAGCGGGACAGGGGACTCTGGAAACACCATATATTTT.

V is TRBV5-6 and J is TRBJ1-2; D possibly corresponds to TRBD1 (6 bases). Germline V lookup: CDR1 SGHDT, CDR2 YYEEEE. Deletions cut 1 base from V and 4 bases from J, with 23 bases between. The CDR3 contains 18 residues. The CDR3 DNA sequence: TGTGCCAGCAGCTTGCTGGTCTTACAGGGACGGGACGGCTATGGCTACACCTTC. As protein: CASSLLVLQGRDGYGYTF.

The V call is TRBV4-2, the J call TRBJ2-3; TRBD1 matches 9 bases. CDR3 length: 15 amino acids. V shed 1 base, J shed 5 bases, and the junction held 4 bases outside the gene matches. CDR1 is LGHNA, CDR2 YNFKEQ, per germline. CDR3 sequence reads: CASSQGTGEEDTQYF. The CDR3 DNA reads TGTGCCAGCAGCCAAGGGACAGGGGAAGAAGATACGCAGTATTTT.

This clone has more than one count but fewer than ten. V gene TRBV12-2 combines with J gene TRBJ1-6; TRBD1, as called in the table, went unchecked against the DNA. TRBV12-2 is shown as a pseudogene. The CDR3 has 20 amino acids. This chain's CDR3 is CASRLGFLKLGTGGYSPLHF. The CDR3 DNA reads as TGTGCAAGTCGCTTAGGGTTTTTAAAGTTAGGGACAGGGGGGTATTCACCCCTCCACTTT.

The genes are TRBV6-1 and TRBJ2-1; 7 bases map to TRBD2. Germline V gives CDR1 MNHNS, CDR2 SASEGT. Unmatched junction bases numbered 3, after V lost 1 base and J lost 6 bases. CDR3 length: 14 residues. CDR3 region: CASSEGGGSNEQFF. CDR3 nucleotide sequence: TGTGCCAGCAGTGAAGGGGGGGGGTCCAATGAGCAGTTCTTC.

The chain recombines TRBV10-1 with TRBJ2-7, with 8 bases lining up with TRBD2. V lost 2 bases, J lost 7 bases, and 13 bases stayed unmatched. Germline V gene lookup returns CDR1 WNHNN and CDR2 SYGVQD (reference sequence). The CDR3 has 16 residues. CDR3 coding DNA: TGCGCCAGCAGTGAGGGTGCGGGACTAGGTGTAGGAGAGCAGTACTTC. Amino acids: CASSEGAGLGVGEQYF.

This chain links TRBV13 with TRBJ2-5; tentative D call: TRBD2 (6 bases). The CDR3 covers 15 residues. Trimming left V 4 bases short and J 5 bases short, with 17 bases between. CDR1 and CDR2 from the germline V gene are PRHDT and FYEKMQ (reference sequence). This CDR3 reads CASSSAGGLGETQYF. In DNA, the CDR3 is TGTGCCAGCAGCTCGGCTGGGGGACTCGGCGAGACCCAGTACTTC.